These 20 T cell receptor beta chains were sequenced from one sample in a study of blood T cell repertoires in COVID-19. Produced via immunoSEQ multiplex PCR; TCRdb's table is partial and in-frame only. Here the sample spans roughly 200,000 clones, approximately 86% being singletons. Source material: peripheral blood. The receptors were gathered from a man in his sixties with acute or convalescent COVID-19.

This clone appeared once. The chain couples TRBV5-1 to TRBJ1-2; D remains ambiguous. The ends were cut back, 0 bases at V and 7 bases at J, with 16 bases in the middle. The CDR3 length is 15 residues. Per the germline V gene, CDR1 is SGHRS and CDR2 is YFSETQ. CDR3 bases: TGCGCCAGCAGCTTGGGTGGCAGGTACTCCGGTGGCTACACCTTC. It specifies CASSLGGRYSGGYTF.

The chain couples TRBV5-1 to TRBJ1-2; 9 nucleotides align to TRBD1. Losses at the gene ends were 0 bases for V and 6 bases for J; bases not matched to a gene: 6. The CDR3 has 15 residues. Germline CDR1 is SGHRS and CDR2 is YFSETQ. In DNA, the CDR3 is TGCGCCAGCAGCTTGGTACAGGGGGCGAGAGATGGCTACACCTTC. It yields the protein CASSLVQGARDGYTF.

The V call is TRBV6-5, the J call TRBJ2-7, with D hard to call. The germline CDR1 and CDR2 sequences are MNHEY and SVGAGI. CDR3 length: 12 amino acids. V was pared by 5 bases and J by 3 bases, with 8 bases between. The CDR3 loop is CASSTLSYEQYF. DNA for the CDR3: TGTGCCAGCAGTACCTTGAGCTACGAGCAGTACTTC.

The V gene is TRBV11-2, the J gene TRBJ2-4; D is possibly TRBD1 (6 bases). CDR1 SGHAT and CDR2 FQNNGV come from the germline V gene. This CDR3 has 15 residues. Trimming took 3 bases from V and 9 from J, leaving 18 bases between them. CDR3 nucleotides: TGTGCCAGCAGCTTCATCCCAAACAGGGAAGGCATTCAGTACTTC. Translation gives CASSFIPNREGIQYF.

This clone was counted a few times. The chain joins TRBV5-4 to TRBJ2-7; the D gene is possibly TRBD2 (6 bases). CDR1 SGHNT and CDR2 YYREEE come from the germline V gene (reference sequence). V was clipped by 2 bases and J by 0 bases, with 6 bases between them. The CDR3 sequence is 13 residues long. CDR3 in DNA: TGTGCCAGCAGCTTCGGGAGCTCCTACGAGCAGTACTTC. Its translation: CASSFGSSYEQYF.

The CDR3 spells CASSYGQGASGYTF. Here the CDR3 DNA reads TGCGCCAGCAGCTATGGACAGGGGGCGAGTGGCTACACCTTC. The rearrangement uses TRBV5-1 and TRBJ1-2; 11 bases match TRBD1. Germline lookup yields CDR1 SGHRS and CDR2 YFSETQ. The junction had 5 bases not matched to a gene; V was cut back by 3 bases and J by 7 bases. The CDR3 is 14 residues long.

The chain couples TRBV10-2 to TRBJ2-2; 14 bases agree with TRBD2. Germline CDR1 WSHSY, CDR2 SAAADI. CDR3 size: 17 residues. V gave up 6 bases and J gave up 0 bases; unmatched junction bases: 3. CDR3 nucleotides: TGCGCCAGCAGGGGACTAGCGGGGGCTTCGAACACCGGGGAGCTGTTTTTT. It translates to CASRGLAGASNTGELFF.

V is TRBV6-5 and J is TRBJ1-1; a possible D gene is TRBD1 (6 bases). The CDR3 loop spans 15 amino acids. V was pared by 7 bases and J by 4 bases, with 19 bases between. CDR1 is MNHEY and CDR2 is SVGAGI in the germline V gene. CDR3 residues: CASIRPGQGTTEAFF. The CDR3 nucleotides read TGTGCCAGCATCCGCCCGGGTCAGGGGACCACTGAAGCTTTCTTT.

The V gene is TRBV21-1, the J gene TRBJ2-7; the D segment call TRBD2 is taken from the table without a DNA check. TRBV21-1 is a pseudogene locus. The CDR3 is made up of 19 amino acids. This chain's CDR3 is CASSKEGRLAGLDSYEQYF. CDR3 DNA sequence: TGTGCCAGCAGCAAAGAAGGTCGCCTAGCGGGCCTCGACTCCTACGAGCAGTACTTC.

This sequence joins TRBV3-1 (or the pseudogene TRBV3-2) and TRBJ2-1; 9 bases fit TRBD2. There are 19 residues in the CDR3. Germline CDR1 LGHDT, CDR2 YNNKEL (reference sequence). J lost 3 bases, V lost 0 bases, and 12 bases had no gene match. CDR3 in amino acids: CASSQELAGATLIYNEQFF. DNA of the CDR3: TGTGCCAGCAGCCAAGAGTTAGCGGGGGCCACCTTAATCTACAATGAGCAGTTCTTC.

V gene TRBV7-3 combines with J gene TRBJ2-3; 9 bases fit TRBD1. The CDR3 sequence is 14 residues long. V lost 5 bases to trimming and J lost 5 bases; unmatched junction nucleotides: 5. Germline lookup yields CDR1 SGHTA and CDR2 FQGTGA. The CDR3 loop is CASSDPGQGDTQYF. In DNA, the CDR3 is TGTGCCAGCAGCGATCCGGGACAGGGAGATACGCAGTATTTT.

This chain joins TRBV7-2 and TRBJ2-5; weak D call: TRBD1 (5 bases). CDR3 length equals 13 residues. Trimming took 1 base from V and 5 from J, leaving 8 bases between them. CDR1 SGHTA and CDR2 FQGNSA come from the germline V gene. The DNA for the CDR3 is TGTGCCAGCAGCTTAGGCAGGGTTGAGACCCAGTACTTC. Translation: CASSLGRVETQYF.

This sequence joins TRBV18 and TRBJ1-2, with TRBD1 identical over 8 bases. J gave up 4 bases and V 3 bases, and 4 bases lay outside the gene matches. CDR1 KGHSH and CDR2 LQKENI come from the germline V gene. The CDR3 is 14 amino acids. The DNA for the CDR3 is TGTGCCAGCTCACCGGACAGGGTACCCTATGGCTACACCTTC. Translating it yields CASSPDRVPYGYTF.

The chain has TRBV27 and TRBJ2-4; possible D gene TRBD2, 6 bases. The ends were cut back, 3 bases at V and 0 bases at J, with 15 bases in the middle. This CDR3 is 17 amino acids long. The germline gives CDR1 MNHEY, CDR2 SMNVEV (reference sequence). The CDR3 is CASSFGTPKLAKNIQYF. CDR3 DNA sequence: TGTGCCAGCAGTTTTGGGACTCCCAAGTTAGCCAAAAACATTCAGTACTTC.

This clone came up a few times. The CDR3 protein is CASSIGWDRGGQPQHF. In DNA form, the CDR3 reads TGTGCCAGTAGTATAGGCTGGGACAGGGGTGGTCAGCCCCAGCATTTT. The rearrangement uses TRBV19 and TRBJ1-5; 10 positions match TRBD1. The length of the CDR3 is 16 residues. Germline CDR1 is LNHDA and CDR2 is SQIVND (reference sequence). The junction had 6 bases not matched to a gene; V was cut back by 1 base and J by 6 bases.

The chain combines TRBV6-2 or TRBV6-3 with TRBJ2-5; 9 nucleotides agree with TRBD2. In germline, CDR1 is MNHEY, CDR2 SVGEGT. The junction had 9 bases not matched to a gene; V was cut back by 2 bases and J by 5 bases. The CDR3 length is 16 residues. The CDR3 reads CASSYRRGGLGETQYF. Here the CDR3 DNA reads TGTGCCAGCAGTTACAGGCGGGGGGGCCTTGGGGAGACCCAGTACTTC.

As to this clone: This sample also contains other DNA sequences that code for the same CDR3. This chain links TRBV5-1 with TRBJ1-2, with TRBD1 identical over 8 bases. The CDR3 has 15 residues. Germline trimming cut 3 bases from V and 2 bases from J; bases unmatched to any gene: 6. Germline V CDR1 and CDR2: SGHRS, YFSETQ. CDR3 protein: CASSSGQGGNYGYTF. As DNA, the CDR3 is TGCGCCAGCAGCTCCGGACAGGGAGGCAACTATGGCTACACCTTC.

The genes are TRBV19 and TRBJ2-7; D remains ambiguous. V was clipped by 5 bases and J by 1 base, with 15 bases between them. The length of the CDR3 is 15 residues. Germline V CDR1 and CDR2: LNHDA, SQIVND (reference sequence). This CDR3 is CASSPSPGGSYEQYF. CDR3 DNA sequence: TGTGCCAGTAGTCCCTCACCGGGTGGGTCCTACGAGCAGTACTTC.

This clone was counted between two and nine times. The chain links TRBV9 to TRBJ2-3, with D possibly being TRBD1 (5 bases). CDR3 size: 14 residues. CDR1 and CDR2 from the germline V gene are SGDLS and YYNGEE. Trimming took 4 bases from V and 4 from J, leaving 13 bases between them. Here the CDR3 reads CASSPSQGSDTQYF. In nucleotides, the CDR3 is TGTGCCAGCAGCCCCAGCCAGGGCTCAGATACGCAGTATTTT.

On this clone itself: Other DNA sequences in this specimen translate into the identical CDR3. V usage is TRBV6-5 and J usage is TRBJ1-6; D unresolved. CDR1 and CDR2 from the germline V gene are MNHEY and SVGAGI. This CDR3 comprises 13 residues. V lost 3 bases to trimming and J lost 10 bases, with 10 bases between them. Here the CDR3 reads CASSYEGGSPLHF. In nucleotides, the CDR3 is TGTGCCAGCAGTTATGAGGGAGGGTCACCCCTCCACTTT.